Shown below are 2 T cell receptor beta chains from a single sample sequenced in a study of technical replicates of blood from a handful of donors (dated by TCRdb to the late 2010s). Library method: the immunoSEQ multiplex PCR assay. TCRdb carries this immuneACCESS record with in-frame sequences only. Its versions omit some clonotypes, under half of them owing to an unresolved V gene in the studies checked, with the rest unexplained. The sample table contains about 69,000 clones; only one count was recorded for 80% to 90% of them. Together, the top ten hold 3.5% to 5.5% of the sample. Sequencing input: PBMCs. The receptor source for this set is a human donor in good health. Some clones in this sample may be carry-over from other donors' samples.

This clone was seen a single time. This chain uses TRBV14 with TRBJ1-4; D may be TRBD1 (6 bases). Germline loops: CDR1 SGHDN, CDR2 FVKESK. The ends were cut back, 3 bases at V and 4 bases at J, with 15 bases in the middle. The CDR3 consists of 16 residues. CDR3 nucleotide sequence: TGTGCCAGCAGCCATAGAATAGGGGACAATAATGAAAAACTGTTTTTT. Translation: CASSHRIGDNNEKLFF.

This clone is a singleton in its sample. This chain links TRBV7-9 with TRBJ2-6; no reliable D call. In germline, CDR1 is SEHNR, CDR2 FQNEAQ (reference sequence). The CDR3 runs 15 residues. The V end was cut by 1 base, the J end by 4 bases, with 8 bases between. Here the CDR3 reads CASSLVVRGANVLTF. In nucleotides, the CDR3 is TGTGCCAGCAGCTTAGTGGTGAGGGGGGCCAACGTCCTGACTTTC.